A single sample is the source of the 8 T cell receptor beta chains below, sequenced in a study of blood T cell repertoires in COVID-19. Sequencing used immunoSEQ multiplex PCR; TCRdb keeps in-frame clones, though not all of them. The table records around 84,000 clones, approximately 86% of them present only once. The sequenced sample consisted of peripheral blood. Receptors were obtained from a man at least 80 years old with active or convalescent COVID-19.

The chain employs TRBV27 and TRBJ2-3; 9 positions match TRBD1. The V segment lost 3 bases and the J segment 4 bases; nucleotides outside the gene matches: 8. Germline-derived CDR1 and CDR2 are MNHEY and SMNVEV (reference sequence). CDR3 length: 16 residues. CDR3 sequence (DNA): TGTGCCAGCAGTTTGGACCGGGGGACAGGGCCAGATACGCAGTATTTT. It translates to CASSLDRGTGPDTQYF.

The chain uses TRBV5-5 and TRBJ2-7, with TRBD2 identical over 8 bases. Trimming took 0 bases from V and 2 from J; bases not matched to a gene: 4. Looked up from germline, CDR1 is SGHKS and CDR2 is YYEKEE (reference sequence). The CDR3 loop spans 15 amino acids. The CDR3 DNA is TGTGCCAGCAGCTTGGGAGCGGGACTAGCCTACGAGCAGTACGTC. Its translation is CASSLGAGLAYEQYV.

The chain combines TRBV18 with TRBJ2-7, with D maybe TRBD2 (5 bases). CDR3 size: 12 residues. The germline V and J ends were trimmed by 6 bases and 9 bases, with 15 bases remaining between them. Germline V gene sequence: CDR1 KGHSH, CDR2 LQKENI. CDR3 in amino acids: CASSLTGRAQYV. In nucleotides, the CDR3 is TGTGCCAGCTCCTTGACGGGAAGAGCGCAGTACGTC.

V usage is TRBV2 and J usage is TRBJ1-5; unclear D gene. Trimming removed 4 bases at V and 9 bases at J, with 13 bases between. CDR1 is SNHLY, CDR2 FYNNEI, per germline. This CDR3 spans 13 amino acids. The CDR3 DNA reads TGTGCCAGCAGTGGTAGGCCCCGGGGGCCCCAGCATTTT. This gives the protein CASSGRPRGPQHF.

The rearrangement links TRBV7-9 to TRBJ2-7, with D possibly being TRBD1 (6 bases). The germline gives CDR1 SEHNR, CDR2 FQNEAQ (reference sequence). The CDR3 is 13 residues long. The V end was cut by 1 base, the J end by 6 bases, with 10 bases between. CDR3 bases: TGTGCCAGCAGCTTAGAGGGGGTTGGCGAGCAGTACGTC. Its translation is CASSLEGVGEQYV.

The gene calls are TRBV3-1 (or the pseudogene TRBV3-2) and TRBJ2-6, with D uncertain. Trimming removed 6 bases at V and 0 bases at J, with 9 bases between. In germline, CDR1 is LGHDT, CDR2 YNNKEL (reference sequence). The CDR3 has 15 amino acids. Written as DNA, the CDR3 is TGTGCCAGCAGTAGCAGCCCCTCTGGGGCCAACGTCCTGACTTTC. The encoded protein is CASSSSPSGANVLTF.

The V call is TRBV7-9, the J call TRBJ1-3; TRBD1 matches at 7 bases. This CDR3 is built from 15 residues. Germline values: CDR1 SEHNR, CDR2 FQNEAQ (reference sequence). V gave up 5 bases and J gave up 3 bases; unmatched junction bases: 7. The CDR3 sequence is CASSTSTGLGNTIYF. The CDR3 DNA reads TGTGCCAGCAGCACCTCGACAGGGCTTGGAAACACCATATATTTT.

The chain is built from TRBV11-3 and TRBJ2-1; 12 bases line up with TRBD2. The CDR3 is 18 residues long. V shed 5 bases and J 2 bases; nucleotides not matched to a gene: 10. CDR1 SGHNT and CDR2 YENEEA come from the germline V gene. The CDR3 here is CASSKNLAGGHTYNEQFF. In DNA form, the CDR3 reads TGTGCCAGCAGCAAAAACCTAGCGGGGGGGCACACCTACAATGAGCAGTTCTTC.